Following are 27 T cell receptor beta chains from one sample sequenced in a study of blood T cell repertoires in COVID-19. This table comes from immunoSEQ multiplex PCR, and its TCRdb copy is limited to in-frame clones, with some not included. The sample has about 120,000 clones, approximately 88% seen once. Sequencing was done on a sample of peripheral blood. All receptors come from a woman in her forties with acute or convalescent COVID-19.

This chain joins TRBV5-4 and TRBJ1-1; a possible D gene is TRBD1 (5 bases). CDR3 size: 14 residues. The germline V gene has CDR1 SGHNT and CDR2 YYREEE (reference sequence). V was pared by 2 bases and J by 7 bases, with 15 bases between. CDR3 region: CASSFLMGEGEAFF. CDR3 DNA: TGTGCCAGCAGCTTTCTCATGGGGGAGGGTGAAGCTTTCTTT.

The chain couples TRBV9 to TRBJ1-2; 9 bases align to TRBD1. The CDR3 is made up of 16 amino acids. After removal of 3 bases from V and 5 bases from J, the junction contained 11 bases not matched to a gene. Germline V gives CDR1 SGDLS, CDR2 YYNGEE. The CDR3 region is CASSDYGQGSRYGYTF. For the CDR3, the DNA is TGTGCCAGCAGCGACTATGGACAGGGGTCGAGATATGGCTACACCTTC.

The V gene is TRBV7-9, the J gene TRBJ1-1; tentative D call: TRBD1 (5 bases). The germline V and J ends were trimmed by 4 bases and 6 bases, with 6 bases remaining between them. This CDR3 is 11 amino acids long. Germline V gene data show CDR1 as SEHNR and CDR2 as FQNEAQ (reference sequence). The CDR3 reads CASSWGAEAFF. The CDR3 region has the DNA TGTGCCAGCAGCTGGGGGGCTGAAGCTTTCTTT.

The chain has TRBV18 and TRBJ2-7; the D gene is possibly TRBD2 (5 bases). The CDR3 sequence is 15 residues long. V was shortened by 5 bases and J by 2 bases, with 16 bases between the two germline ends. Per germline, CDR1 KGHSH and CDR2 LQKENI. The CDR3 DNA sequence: TGTGCCAGCTCAGCCTCCGGGGTCATCCCCTACGAGCAGTACTTC. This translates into CASSASGVIPYEQYF. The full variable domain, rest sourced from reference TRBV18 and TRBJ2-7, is NAGVMQNPRHLVRRRGQEARLRCSPMKGHSHVYWYRQLPEEGLKFMVYLQKENIIDESGMPKERFSAEFPKEGPSILRIQQVVRGDSAAYFCASSASGVIPYEQYFGPGTRLTVT.

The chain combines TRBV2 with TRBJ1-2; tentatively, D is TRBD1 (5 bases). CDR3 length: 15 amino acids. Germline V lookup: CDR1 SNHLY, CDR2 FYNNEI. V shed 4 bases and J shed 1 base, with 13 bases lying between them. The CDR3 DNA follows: TGTGCCAGCAGTGTCGACTTGACAGTTAACTATGGCTACACCTTC. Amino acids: CASSVDLTVNYGYTF.

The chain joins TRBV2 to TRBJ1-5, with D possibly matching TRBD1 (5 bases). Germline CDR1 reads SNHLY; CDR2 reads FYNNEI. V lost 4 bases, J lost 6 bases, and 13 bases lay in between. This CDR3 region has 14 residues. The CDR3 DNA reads TGTGCCAGCAGTGTATCAGGGTTTCTTCAGCCCCAGCATTTT. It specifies CASSVSGFLQPQHF.

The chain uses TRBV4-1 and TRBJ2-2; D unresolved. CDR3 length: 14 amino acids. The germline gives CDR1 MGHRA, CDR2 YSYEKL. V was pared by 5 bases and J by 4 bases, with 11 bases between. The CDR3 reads CASSGLYSTGELFF. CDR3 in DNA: TGCGCCAGCAGCGGCCTATACAGCACCGGGGAGCTGTTTTTT.

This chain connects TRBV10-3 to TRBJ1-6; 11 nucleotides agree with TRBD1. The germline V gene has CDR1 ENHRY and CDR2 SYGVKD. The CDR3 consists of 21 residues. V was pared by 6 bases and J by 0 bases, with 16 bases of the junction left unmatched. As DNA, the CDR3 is TGTGCCATCAGCCGGGGCTCTGGGACAGGGGGGGTAAGCTCCTATAATTCACCCCTCCACTTT. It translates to CAISRGSGTGGVSSYNSPLHF.

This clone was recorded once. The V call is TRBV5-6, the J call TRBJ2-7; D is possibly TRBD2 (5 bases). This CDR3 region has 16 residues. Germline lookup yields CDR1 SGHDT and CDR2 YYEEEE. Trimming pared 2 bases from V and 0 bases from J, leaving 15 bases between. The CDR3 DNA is TGTGCCAGCAGCTTTTTATTAGCGTCGAGCTCCTACGAGCAGTACTTC. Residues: CASSFLLASSSYEQYF.

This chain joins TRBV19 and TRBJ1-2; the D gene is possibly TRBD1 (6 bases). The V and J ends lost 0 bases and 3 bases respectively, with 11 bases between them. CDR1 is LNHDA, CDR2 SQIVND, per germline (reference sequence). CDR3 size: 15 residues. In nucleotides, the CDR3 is TGTGCCAGTAGTATAGAAGGACAGCCTCACTATGGCTACACCTTC. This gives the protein CASSIEGQPHYGYTF.

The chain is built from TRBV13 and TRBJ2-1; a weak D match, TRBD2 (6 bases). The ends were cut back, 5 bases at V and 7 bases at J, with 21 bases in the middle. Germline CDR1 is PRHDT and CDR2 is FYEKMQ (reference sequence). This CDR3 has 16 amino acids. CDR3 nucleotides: TGTGCCAGCAGCCCACCCCTCGGCGGGGCAGAGAATGAGCAGTTCTTC. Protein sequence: CASSPPLGGAENEQFF.

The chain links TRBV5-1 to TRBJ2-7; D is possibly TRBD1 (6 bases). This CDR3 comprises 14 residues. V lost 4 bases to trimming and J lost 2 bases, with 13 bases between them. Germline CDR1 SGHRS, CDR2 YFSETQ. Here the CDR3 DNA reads TGCGCCAGCAGCACCGGGACACCTCCCTACGAGCAGTACTTC. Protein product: CASSTGTPPYEQYF. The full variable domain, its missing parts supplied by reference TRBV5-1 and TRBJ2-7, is KAGVTQTPRYLIKTRGQQVTLSCSPISGHRSVSWYQQTPGQGLQFLFEYFSETQRNKGNFPGRFSGRQFSNSRSEMNVSTLELGDSALYLCASSTGTPPYEQYFGPGTRLTVT.

The CDR3 region has the DNA TGTGCCAGCAGCTTAGGAGGGGGCGCCTCTTATGGCTACACCTTC. Protein product: CASSLGGGASYGYTF. The J gene is TRBJ1-2, the V gene TRBV7-6, with 7 bases identical to TRBD1. V gave up 1 base and J gave up 5 bases; unmatched junction bases: 7. The CDR3 totals 15 residues. Germline CDR1 SGHVS, CDR2 FNYEAQ.

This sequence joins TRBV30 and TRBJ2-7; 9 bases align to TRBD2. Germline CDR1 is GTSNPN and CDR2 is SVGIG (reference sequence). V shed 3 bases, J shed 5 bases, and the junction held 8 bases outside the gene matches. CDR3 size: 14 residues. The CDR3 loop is CAWSRGTSYHEQYF. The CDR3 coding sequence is TGTGCCTGGAGCCGCGGGACTAGCTACCACGAGCAGTACTTC.

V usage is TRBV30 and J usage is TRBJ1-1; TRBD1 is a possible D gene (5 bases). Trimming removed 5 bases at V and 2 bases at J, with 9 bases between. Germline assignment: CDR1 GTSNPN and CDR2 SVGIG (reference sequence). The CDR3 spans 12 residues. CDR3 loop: CAWADSNTEAFF. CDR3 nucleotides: TGTGCCTGGGCCGACAGTAACACTGAAGCTTTCTTT.

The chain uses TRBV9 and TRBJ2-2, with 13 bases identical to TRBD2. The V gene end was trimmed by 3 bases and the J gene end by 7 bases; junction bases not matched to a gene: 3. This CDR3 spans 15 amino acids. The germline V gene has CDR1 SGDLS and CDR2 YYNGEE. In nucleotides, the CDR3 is TGTGCCAGCAGCGCGACTAGCGGGGGGCTCGGGGAGCTGTTTTTT. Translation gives CASSATSGGLGELFF.

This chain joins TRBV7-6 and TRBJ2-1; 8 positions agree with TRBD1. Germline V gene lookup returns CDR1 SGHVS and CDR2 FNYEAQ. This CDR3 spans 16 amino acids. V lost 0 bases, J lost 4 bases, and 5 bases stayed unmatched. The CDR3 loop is CASSLADRAGYNEQFF. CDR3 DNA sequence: TGTGCCAGCAGCTTAGCGGACAGGGCCGGGTACAATGAGCAGTTCTTC.

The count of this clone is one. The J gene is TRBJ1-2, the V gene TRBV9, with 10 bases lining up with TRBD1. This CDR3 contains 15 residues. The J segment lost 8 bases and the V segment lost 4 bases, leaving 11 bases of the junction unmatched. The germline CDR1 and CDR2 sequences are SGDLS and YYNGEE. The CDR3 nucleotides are TGTGCCAGCAGCCGATATCCCGGGACAGGGGAAGGCTACACCTTC. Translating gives CASSRYPGTGEGYTF.

CDR3 region: CASSQEGGEAFF. Here the CDR3 DNA reads TGTGCCAGCAGCCAAGAGGGGGGGGAAGCTTTCTTT. The chain is built from TRBV3-1 (or the pseudogene TRBV3-2) and TRBJ1-1; perhaps TRBD1 as D (5 bases). The germline V and J ends were trimmed by 0 bases and 8 bases, with 7 bases remaining between them. Germline V lookup: CDR1 LGHDT, CDR2 YNNKEL (reference sequence). The CDR3 runs 12 residues.

The CDR3 loop reads CASSQGGQATEQFF. In nucleotides, the CDR3 is TGTGCCAGCAGCCAAGGAGGGCAGGCGACTGAGCAGTTCTTC. The chain couples TRBV3-1 (or the pseudogene TRBV3-2) to TRBJ2-1; possibly TRBD2 for D (5 bases). V was shortened by 1 base and J by 9 bases, with 13 bases between the two germline ends. Germline V gene sequence: CDR1 LGHDT, CDR2 YNNKEL (reference sequence). The CDR3 runs to 14 residues.

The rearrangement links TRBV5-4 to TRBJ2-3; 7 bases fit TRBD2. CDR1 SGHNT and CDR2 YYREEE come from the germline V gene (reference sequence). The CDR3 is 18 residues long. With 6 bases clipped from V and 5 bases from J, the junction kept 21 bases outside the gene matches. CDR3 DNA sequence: TGTGCCAGCACCCCGAGGGCGCGGGGGACCCAGGGAAGAGATACGCAGTATTTT. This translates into CASTPRARGTQGRDTQYF.

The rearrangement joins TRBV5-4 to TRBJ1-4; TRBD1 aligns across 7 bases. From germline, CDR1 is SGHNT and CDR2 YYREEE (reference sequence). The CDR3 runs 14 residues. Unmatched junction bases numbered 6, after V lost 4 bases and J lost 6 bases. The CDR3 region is CASSGYGTDEKLFF. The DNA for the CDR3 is TGTGCCAGCAGCGGATACGGGACAGATGAAAAACTGTTTTTT.

The CDR3: CASSEGTVGNTIYF. The CDR3 DNA follows: TGTGCCAGCAGTGAGGGGACAGTCGGGAACACCATATATTTT. The chain employs TRBV6-1 and TRBJ1-3; 7 nucleotides agree with TRBD1. V lost 3 bases and J lost 7; bases outside the gene matches: 6. The germline V gene has CDR1 MNHNS and CDR2 SASEGT. This CDR3 contains 14 residues.

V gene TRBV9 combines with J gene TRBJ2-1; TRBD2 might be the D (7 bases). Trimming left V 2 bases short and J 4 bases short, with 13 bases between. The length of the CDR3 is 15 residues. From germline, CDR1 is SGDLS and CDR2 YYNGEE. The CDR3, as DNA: TGTGCCAGCAGCGTGCTAGGGGGGGAATACAATGAGCAGTTCTTC. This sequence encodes CASSVLGGEYNEQFF.

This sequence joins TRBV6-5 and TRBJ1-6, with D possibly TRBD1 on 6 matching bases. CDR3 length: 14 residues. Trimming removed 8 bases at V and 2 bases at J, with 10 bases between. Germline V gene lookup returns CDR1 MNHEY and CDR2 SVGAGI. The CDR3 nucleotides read TGTGCCAGCTGGGGGCCGACCTATAATTCACCCCTCCACTTT. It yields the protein CASWGPTYNSPLHF.

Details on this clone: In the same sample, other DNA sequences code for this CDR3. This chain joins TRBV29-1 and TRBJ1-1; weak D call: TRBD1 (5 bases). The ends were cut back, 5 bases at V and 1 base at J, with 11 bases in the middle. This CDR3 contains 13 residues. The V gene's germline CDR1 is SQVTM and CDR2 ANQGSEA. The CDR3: CSVQRDRNTEAFF. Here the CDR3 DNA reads TGCAGCGTTCAGCGCGACAGGAACACTGAAGCTTTCTTT. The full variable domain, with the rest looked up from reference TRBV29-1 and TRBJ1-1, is SAVISQKPSRDICQRGTSLTIQCQVDSQVTMMFWYRQQPGQSLTLIATANQGSEATYESGFVIDKFPISRPNLTFSTLTVSNMSPEDSSIYLCSVQRDRNTEAFFGQGTRLTVV.

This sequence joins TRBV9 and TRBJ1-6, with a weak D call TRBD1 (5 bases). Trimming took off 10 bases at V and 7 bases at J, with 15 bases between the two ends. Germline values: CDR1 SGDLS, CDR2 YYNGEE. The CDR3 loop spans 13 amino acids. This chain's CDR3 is CASAGGFNSPLHF. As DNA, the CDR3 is TGTGCCTCCGCCGGGGGGTTCAATTCACCCCTCCACTTT.